This T cell receptor (beta chain) was identified in a study of CD4 T cells in relation to SARS-CoV-2 and coronaviruses. CDR3 size: 15 residues. Trimming took off 5 bases at V and 5 bases at J, with 18 bases between the two ends. Germline V gene data show CDR1 as LGHDT and CDR2 as YNNKEL (reference sequence). The table came from immunoSEQ multiplex PCR; TCRdb's copy has only in-frame clones and leaves some out. The sample holds 50,000 to 70,000 clones, around 90% seen once. Sequenced: naive CD4+ T cells from PBMCs. Subset noted: naive CD4+ T cells isolated by negative enrichment. This rearrangement joins TRBV3-1 (or the pseudogene TRBV3-2) to TRBJ2-5; D perhaps matches TRBD2 (6 bases). This clonotype originated in an adult with COVID-19. This chain's CDR3 is CASSGRPPEWETQYF. The CDR3 region has the DNA TGTGCCAGCAGCGGGAGGCCGCCGGAGTGGGAGACCCAGTACTTC.